Listed below are T cell receptor beta chains from one sample, sequenced in a study of T cell changes during pregnancy in multiple sclerosis. Data came from immunoSEQ multiplex PCR; TCRdb stores just in-frame clones and leaves some out. The data contain 78,000 or so clones, approximately 90% of them singletons. The material sequenced was CD4+ T cells from peripheral blood mononuclear cells, taken before pregnancy. The origin of the receptors is a female donor with multiple sclerosis, enrolled in a pregnancy study. Each CDR3 is given without its conserved first and last residue. Each record gives: V gene, CDR3 protein.

>TRBV6-6
ASSGQSNQPQH
>TRBV5-6
ASSLVAQGYVEQY
>TRBV2
ASIGRGQGNSPLH
>TRBV18
ASSLSASYEQY
>TRBV7-9
ASSPQANTGELF
>TRBV6-5
ASSSTAYEQY
>TRBV9
ASSVEAGSTTGELF
>TRBV5-1
ASSLATTLKETQY
>TRBV2
ASSGLGVSNQPQH
>TRBV2
ASKAGRGPLH
>TRBV10-3
ASRGDVRLYEQY